This T cell receptor beta chain comes out of a study of blood T cell repertoires in COVID-19. Study-level information: Specimens from acute and convalescent COVID-19 originated in the United States, Italy and Spain. T cells, B-cell-depleted T cells, or PBMCs provided the cDNA or gDNA that served as material.

Per the authors' pipeline: How many nucleated cells were present was estimated from reference gene primer amplification. TCRdb's table, derived via immunoSEQ multiplex PCR, lists solely in-frame clones and lacks some. The DNA was the basis for D and trimming; V, J and clone size are from that table. The data contain around 39,000 clones, roughly 90% of them seen just once; the ten biggest clones take up roughly 12%. Looked up from germline, CDR1 is SGHVS and CDR2 is FQNEAQ. The CDR3 length is 15 residues. V lost 4 bases, J lost 2 bases, and 11 bases lay in between. The chain uses TRBV7-8 and TRBJ1-4; perhaps TRBD1 as D (5 bases). The sequenced material came from peripheral blood. The receptor was isolated from a man in his 70s with acute or convalescent COVID-19. CDR3 loop: CASSWTGGTNEKLFF. The CDR3 region has the DNA TGTGCCAGCAGCTGGACTGGGGGGACTAATGAAAAACTGTTTTTT.